Below, one T cell receptor beta chain is given with its context. What antigen it recognizes has not been identified. No much larger clonotype is one base removed from it; base qualities were not supplied. Each donor gave one peripheral blood draw, averaging approximately 120 mL, which was collected into heparinised tubes. Using a panel that included CD45RO, CCR7, CD25, CD127, CD95 and CD27, naive, central memory, regulatory and stem cell-like memory CD4+ T cells were sorted on a BD FACSAria II. Every sorted population had a purity above 95%. PBMCs were separated immediately by Lymphoprep density gradient centrifugation and were stained directly, without being cultured. So that batch effects would be minimized, each experiment stained and sorted samples in pairs, pairing one healthy donor with one patient. The sample originates from a study of beta chain features in type 1 diabetes (dated by TCRdb to the late 2010s). In terms of the full investigation: Mean age, gender distribution, total cell number and subset yield did not differ between patients and healthy donors. Across all samples, some 110,000,000 sorted cells were examined, and cell number per subset correlated strongly with RNA yield. Regulatory and stem cell-like memory subsets were isolated from only 8 patients and roughly 8 healthy donors, whereas naive and central memory subsets came from all 28 donors. In the study, recently diagnosed type 1 diabetes patients and matched healthy donors were compared on the TCRB repertoires of their sorted circulating CD4+ T cell subsets.

General findings and caveats noted by the study authors: In all four CD4+ subsets, TCRB CDR3 length was moderately but significantly shorter in type 1 diabetes patients. Naive, central memory and regulatory TCRB repertoires appeared more similar among patients than among healthy donors. Because the HLA sub-analyses included only small numbers of individuals, any influence of HLA type on TCRB rearrangement was left unresolved. Shorter templates might be favored by PCR, yet because patient and control samples were amplified and corrected together, any such skew would affect both groups equally. Fewer insertions and more nucleotide deletions at VDJ recombination sites were observed in patients with type 1 diabetes, implying thymic rearrangement abnormalities. Sequencing cDNA rather than genomic DNA could over-represent highly expressing activated cells, although activation and CD3 levels did not differ between groups.

CDR3 length: 16 amino acids, cysteine to phenylalanine. The DNA shown is the 48-base CDR3, in frame from base 1. The junction carries 12 bases between V and J, which are trimmed by 0 bases and 0 bases respectively. As encoded in the germline V gene, CDR1 is SGDLS while CDR2 is YYNGEE. The entire isolated RNA was reverse transcribed using the High Capacity cDNA Reverse Transcription Kit, and thus expressed TCRB transcripts were sequenced. Deep immunoSEQ sequencing was performed on naive, central memory and regulatory T cell samples, with an average of roughly 3.6 million total reads per sample. After sorted cells were lysed in RLT buffer, RNA was extracted with DNase-treated RNeasy Micro or Mini kits, with the choice depending on cell number. To prevent cross-contamination, each cell subset was processed individually, whereas patient and healthy donor samples were processed jointly. Using the immunoSEQ multiplex PCR, TCRB sequences were amplified from cDNA into 87-bp fragments spanning the CDR3 region. Sequencing of the amplicons was performed on the Illumina HiSeq platform. For the original study's pipeline: Synthetic template baselines were used to correct PCR bias computationally, reads within Hamming distance 2 were collapsed together, and singletons that could not be merged were discarded. By aligning reads against IMGT, V, D and J genes, CDR3 length, and insertions or deletions at six rearrangement sites were assigned. Within each subset, clonotype counts were normalized to sorted cell number, after which true diversity and Gini coefficients were computed with the tcR R package. Repertoire sharing was quantified using the overlap coefficient calculated on TCRB nucleotide sequences. Out-of-frame TCRB sequences from naive cells were analyzed to stand in for the pre-selection repertoire. TCRdb re-hosts the immuneACCESS table, in-frame sequences only. Its copies lack some clones; in the studies checked, an unresolved V gene accounts for under half of them, and the cause for the rest is not known. V, J and clone size are taken as reported in that table, and D and trimming were inferred from the DNA itself. This sample is represented by about 640,000 clones; 12% of them were singletons. Together, the top ten hold more than 0.09% of the sample.

The receptor chain draws on TRBV9 and TRBJ2-5; matching of 6 bases hints at TRBD2 as the D gene. Material: naive CD4+ T cells from blood. The cell subset or site label of this sample denotes: true naive CD4+ T cells. This TCR was recovered from a man aged 25-40 years with type 1 diabetes. The CDR3 region: CASSVALGRHQETQYF. The nucleotides read TGTGCCAGCAGCGTAGCTTTAGGGAGGCACCAAGAGACCCAGTACTTC.